This TCR beta chain was profiled in a study of cytomegalovirus exposure and HLA in healthy donors. Remarks on this clone: Its cognate antigen is unknown.

Primers: 60 Vbeta forward and 13 Jbeta reverse. Profiled with immunoSEQ multiplex PCR; TCRdb holds only in-frame clones, not every one. Among about 150,000 clones listed, roughly 66% were seen once. Findings and caveats of the study: Later analysis reportedly placed an Asian-associated ancestry cluster below the roughly 700-donor mean in N-insertions. In a later analysis, V- and J-gene trimming of beta chains associated with a DCLRE1C missense variant, replicated independently.

The CDR3 totals 18 residues. The germline V and J ends were trimmed by 1 base and 0 bases, with 16 bases remaining between them. From germline, CDR1 is SEHNR and CDR2 FQNEAQ (reference sequence). This sequence originates from a young woman in good health and CMV-seronegative. Sequenced input: PBMCs. V and J are TRBV7-9 and TRBJ1-3; D might be TRBD1 (5 bases). The CDR3 region is CASSLGSLRALSGNTIYF. CDR3 bases: TGTGCCAGCAGCTTAGGTTCTCTCAGGGCTCTCTCTGGAAACACCATATATTTT.